The 21 T cell receptor beta chains presented below share a single source sample, sequenced in a study of blood T cells in healthy people across ages. It was with a sample-barcoded 5' primer and a J-beta primer mix that a second PCR of about 6 to 12 cycles was run. In TCRdb, the 5' RACE reads were re-called with MiXCR into one record per CDR3 protein. The sample has about 1.5 million distinct CDR3 sequences, roughly 43% seen once. The specimen sequenced was blood. The receptors derive from a woman between 18 and 30 years old in good health.

This chain uses TRBV6-5 with TRBJ1-2; D ambiguous. V was pared by 0 bases and J by 3 bases, with 14 bases between. This CDR3 contains 16 residues. Germline CDR1 reads MNHEY; CDR2 reads SVGAGI. The CDR3 protein is CASSYSRVGMDYGYTF. The CDR3 coding sequence is TGTGCCAGCAGTTACTCGAGGGTCGGCATGGACTATGGCTACACCTTC.

This chain uses TRBV6-6 with TRBJ2-3, with D unclear. The germline gives CDR1 MNHNY, CDR2 SVGAGI (reference sequence). The CDR3 runs 16 residues. Trimming removed 2 bases at V and 2 bases at J, with 14 bases between. CDR3 in DNA: TGTGCCAGCAGTTACCCGACGGGTTCTTACACAGATACGCAGTATTTT. This codes for CASSYPTGSYTDTQYF.

This clonotype showed up just a few times. The chain carries TRBV7-2 and TRBJ2-7; 8 bases fit TRBD2. This CDR3 contains 14 residues. The germline gives CDR1 SGHTA, CDR2 FQGNSA. V was clipped by 4 bases and J by 2 bases; unmatched bases: 4. The CDR3 region is CASSYPGGAYEQYF. DNA for the CDR3: TGTGCCAGCAGCTACCCGGGAGGGGCCTACGAGCAGTACTTC.

This clonotype was picked up a small number of times. V is TRBV20-1 and J is TRBJ1-5; D ambiguous. The CDR3 loop spans 13 amino acids. Per the germline V gene, CDR1 is DFQATT and CDR2 is SNEGSKA (reference sequence). V lost 5 bases and J 3 bases, leaving 11 bases between the germline ends. The CDR3 region has the DNA TGCAGTGCTGGCTTCGGCTACAATCAGCCCCAGCATTTT. It encodes CSAGFGYNQPQHF.

This chain joins TRBV4-3 and TRBJ1-2; D unclear. This CDR3 is 16 amino acids long. The germline V and J ends were trimmed by 0 bases and 0 bases, with 11 bases remaining between them. Germline loops: CDR1 LGHNA, CDR2 YSLEER. CDR3 DNA sequence: TGCGCCAGCAGCCAAGACTTGGCAGTCGCTAACTATGGCTACACCTTC. Amino acids: CASSQDLAVANYGYTF.

This clonotype was recorded a few times. The V gene is TRBV20-1, the J gene TRBJ1-5, with D perhaps TRBD1 (6 bases). The CDR3 has 13 amino acids. Deletions cut 3 bases from V and 3 bases from J, with 9 bases between. Germline values: CDR1 DFQATT, CDR2 SNEGSKA (reference sequence). CDR3: CSASRDTNQPQHF. The CDR3 nucleotides are TGCAGTGCTAGCCGGGACACCAATCAGCCCCAGCATTTT.

The genes are TRBV6-1 and TRBJ2-1; no clear D. V shed 1 base and J shed 15 bases, with 13 bases lying between them. This CDR3 is 12 amino acids long. CDR1 is MNHNS and CDR2 is SASEGT in the germline V gene. CDR3 region: CASSEGGSSAFF. DNA of the CDR3: TGTGCCAGCAGTGAAGGCGGCAGCTCAGCGTTCTTC.

This chain links TRBV20-1 with TRBJ1-4, with 8 nucleotides matching TRBD1. V lost 4 bases and J lost 3; bases outside the gene matches: 1. Germline V lookup: CDR1 DFQATT, CDR2 SNEGSKA (reference sequence). The CDR3 totals 13 residues. The CDR3 protein is CSAKGQANEKLFF. The CDR3 bases are TGCAGTGCTAAGGGACAGGCTAATGAAAAACTGTTTTTT.

There are a few counts of this clonotype. The V and J genes are TRBV7-2 and TRBJ1-2; D is uncertain. V was clipped by 3 bases and J by 3 bases, with 11 bases between them. Germline V CDR1 and CDR2: SGHTA, FQGNSA. The CDR3 consists of 14 residues. The CDR3 coding sequence is TGTGCCAGCAGCTTGAGCGGCGTCGACTATGGCTACACCTTC. It encodes CASSLSGVDYGYTF.

This clonotype was seen only a few times. This chain uses TRBV9 with TRBJ2-1, with a weak D call TRBD1 (6 bases). Germline V CDR1 and CDR2: SGDLS, YYNGEE. The CDR3 is 14 residues long. V was pared by 4 bases and J by 8 bases, with 16 bases between. Here the CDR3 DNA reads TGTGCCAGCAGCCACTGGGACAACCGAGATGAGCAGTTCTTC. Residues: CASSHWDNRDEQFF.

This chain uses TRBV20-1 with TRBJ2-4, with TRBD1 as a possible D gene (5 bases). The J call may be in error: the DNA end matches TRBJ2-7 better. The CDR3 extends over 10 amino acids. In germline, CDR1 is DFQATT, CDR2 SNEGSKA (reference sequence). DNA of the CDR3: TGCAGTGTAGGGGTCTACGAGCAGTACTTC. It translates to CSVGVYEQYF.

This clonotype was counted a single time. A much bigger clone sits one base away, suggesting this may be a read error. The chain joins TRBV5-1 to TRBJ2-5; D is possibly TRBD2 (6 bases). Germline loops: CDR1 SGHRS, CDR2 YFSETQ. The germline V and J ends were trimmed by 4 bases and 4 bases, with 17 bases remaining between them. The CDR3 length is 15 residues. Here the CDR3 reads CASSVGLTYRETQYF. The CDR3 bases are TGCGCCAGCAGCGTAGGACTAACGTACCGAGAGACCCAGTACTTC.

The chain recombines TRBV27 with TRBJ1-1; D uncertain. The germline V and J ends were trimmed by 4 bases and 6 bases, with 12 bases remaining between them. The germline CDR1 and CDR2 sequences are MNHEY and SMNVEV (reference sequence). The CDR3 runs to 13 residues. The CDR3 coding sequence is TGTGCCAGCAGTTACGCAGGTTCCTCTGAAGCTTTCTTT. Translation gives CASSYAGSSEAFF.

The chain carries TRBV9 and TRBJ2-2; tentative D call: TRBD2 (6 bases). The V gene lost 6 bases and the J gene lost 0 bases, with 15 bases spanning the gap. The CDR3 is made up of 16 amino acids. Germline CDR1 SGDLS, CDR2 YYNGEE. CDR3 loop: CASTISGDTNTGELFF. Written as DNA, the CDR3 is TGTGCCAGCACAATTAGCGGTGATACGAACACCGGGGAGCTGTTTTTT.

This clonotype was observed a few times. This rearrangement joins TRBV15 to TRBJ2-3; the D gene could be TRBD1 or TRBD2 (5 bases each). The V end lost 6 bases, the J end lost 2 bases, and 21 bases lay between the germline ends. Germline V gene lookup returns CDR1 LNHNV and CDR2 YYDKDF (reference sequence). The CDR3 length is 17 residues. The CDR3 protein is CATRGPHRESDTDTQYF. The CDR3 coding sequence is TGTGCCACCAGGGGGCCGCACCGGGAATCAGACACAGATACGCAGTATTTT.

This clonotype was counted a few times. This may be a read error: a much more frequent sequence differs by one nucleotide. This chain uses TRBV12-3 or TRBV12-4 with TRBJ2-3; TRBD2 matches at 10 bases. The CDR3 sequence is 14 residues long. Losses at the gene ends were 5 bases for V and 6 bases for J; bases not matched to a gene: 5. The CDR3 region has the DNA TGTGCCAGCAGTCAACGAGCGGGGGGGGATACGCAGTATTTT. Encoded protein: CASSQRAGGDTQYF.

V is TRBV27 and J is TRBJ2-5; D gene unclear. Trimming took 6 bases from V and 11 from J, leaving 25 bases between them. Looked up from germline, CDR1 is MNHEY and CDR2 is SMNVEV (reference sequence). The CDR3 extends over 15 amino acids. As DNA, the CDR3 is TGTGCCAGCAGCCGAACAGATTTTACCTACAATGAGCAGTACTTC. This gives the protein CASSRTDFTYNEQYF.

V and J are TRBV12-3 or TRBV12-4 and TRBJ2-3; weak D call: TRBD2 (5 bases). V was trimmed by 2 bases and J by 7 bases, leaving 16 bases between them. This CDR3 has 15 residues. The CDR3 region is CASSLFPTSGNTQYF. The CDR3 DNA is TGTGCCAGCAGTTTATTTCCGACGTCGGGGAATACGCAGTATTTT.

The genes are TRBV7-3 and TRBJ2-4; a possible D gene is TRBD2 (6 bases). The end of the DNA is better explained by TRBJ2-7, so the J call may be wrong. Looked up from germline, CDR1 is SGHTA and CDR2 is FQGTGA. The CDR3 runs 16 residues. The CDR3 loop is CASSCPLTGVLYEQYF. The CDR3 DNA is TGTGCCAGCAGCTGTCCCTTGACGGGGGTGCTCTACGAGCAGTACTTC.

This clonotype was recorded a few times. The chain carries TRBV20-1 and TRBJ2-5; 10 bases match TRBD1. Germline lookup yields CDR1 DFQATT and CDR2 SNEGSKA (reference sequence). The CDR3 is 14 amino acids. J gave up 5 bases and V 5 bases, and 8 bases lay outside the gene matches. The CDR3: CSAPRTGGRETQYF. The CDR3 DNA reads as TGCAGTGCTCCTAGGACAGGGGGAAGGGAGACCCAGTACTTC.

V gene TRBV10-3 combines with J gene TRBJ2-1; the match to TRBD2 covers 12 bases. Losses at the gene ends were 2 bases for V and 9 bases for J; bases not matched to a gene: 11. Germline CDR1 is ENHRY and CDR2 is SYGVKD. The CDR3 length is 17 residues. The CDR3 DNA sequence: TGTGCCATCAGTGAGCCCCTCTCTAGCGGGAGGGCCGGTGAGCAGTTCTTC. As protein: CAISEPLSSGRAGEQFF.